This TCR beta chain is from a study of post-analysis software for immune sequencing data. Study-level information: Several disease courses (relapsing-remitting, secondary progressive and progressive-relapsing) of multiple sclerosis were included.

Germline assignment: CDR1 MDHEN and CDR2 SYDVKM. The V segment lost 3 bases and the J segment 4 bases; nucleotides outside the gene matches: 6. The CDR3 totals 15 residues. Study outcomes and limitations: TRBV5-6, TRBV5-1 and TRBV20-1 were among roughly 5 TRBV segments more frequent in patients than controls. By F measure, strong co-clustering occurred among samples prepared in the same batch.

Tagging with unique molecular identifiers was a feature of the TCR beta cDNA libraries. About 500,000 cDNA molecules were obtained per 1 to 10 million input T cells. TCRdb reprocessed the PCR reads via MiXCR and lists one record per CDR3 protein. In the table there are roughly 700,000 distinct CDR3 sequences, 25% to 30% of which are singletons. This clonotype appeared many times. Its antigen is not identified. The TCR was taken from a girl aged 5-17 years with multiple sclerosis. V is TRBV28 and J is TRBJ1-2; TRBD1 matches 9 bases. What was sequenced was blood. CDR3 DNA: TGTGCCAGCAGTTTCGGGACAGGGAGCGCCTATGGCTACACCTTC. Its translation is CASSFGTGSAYGYTF.